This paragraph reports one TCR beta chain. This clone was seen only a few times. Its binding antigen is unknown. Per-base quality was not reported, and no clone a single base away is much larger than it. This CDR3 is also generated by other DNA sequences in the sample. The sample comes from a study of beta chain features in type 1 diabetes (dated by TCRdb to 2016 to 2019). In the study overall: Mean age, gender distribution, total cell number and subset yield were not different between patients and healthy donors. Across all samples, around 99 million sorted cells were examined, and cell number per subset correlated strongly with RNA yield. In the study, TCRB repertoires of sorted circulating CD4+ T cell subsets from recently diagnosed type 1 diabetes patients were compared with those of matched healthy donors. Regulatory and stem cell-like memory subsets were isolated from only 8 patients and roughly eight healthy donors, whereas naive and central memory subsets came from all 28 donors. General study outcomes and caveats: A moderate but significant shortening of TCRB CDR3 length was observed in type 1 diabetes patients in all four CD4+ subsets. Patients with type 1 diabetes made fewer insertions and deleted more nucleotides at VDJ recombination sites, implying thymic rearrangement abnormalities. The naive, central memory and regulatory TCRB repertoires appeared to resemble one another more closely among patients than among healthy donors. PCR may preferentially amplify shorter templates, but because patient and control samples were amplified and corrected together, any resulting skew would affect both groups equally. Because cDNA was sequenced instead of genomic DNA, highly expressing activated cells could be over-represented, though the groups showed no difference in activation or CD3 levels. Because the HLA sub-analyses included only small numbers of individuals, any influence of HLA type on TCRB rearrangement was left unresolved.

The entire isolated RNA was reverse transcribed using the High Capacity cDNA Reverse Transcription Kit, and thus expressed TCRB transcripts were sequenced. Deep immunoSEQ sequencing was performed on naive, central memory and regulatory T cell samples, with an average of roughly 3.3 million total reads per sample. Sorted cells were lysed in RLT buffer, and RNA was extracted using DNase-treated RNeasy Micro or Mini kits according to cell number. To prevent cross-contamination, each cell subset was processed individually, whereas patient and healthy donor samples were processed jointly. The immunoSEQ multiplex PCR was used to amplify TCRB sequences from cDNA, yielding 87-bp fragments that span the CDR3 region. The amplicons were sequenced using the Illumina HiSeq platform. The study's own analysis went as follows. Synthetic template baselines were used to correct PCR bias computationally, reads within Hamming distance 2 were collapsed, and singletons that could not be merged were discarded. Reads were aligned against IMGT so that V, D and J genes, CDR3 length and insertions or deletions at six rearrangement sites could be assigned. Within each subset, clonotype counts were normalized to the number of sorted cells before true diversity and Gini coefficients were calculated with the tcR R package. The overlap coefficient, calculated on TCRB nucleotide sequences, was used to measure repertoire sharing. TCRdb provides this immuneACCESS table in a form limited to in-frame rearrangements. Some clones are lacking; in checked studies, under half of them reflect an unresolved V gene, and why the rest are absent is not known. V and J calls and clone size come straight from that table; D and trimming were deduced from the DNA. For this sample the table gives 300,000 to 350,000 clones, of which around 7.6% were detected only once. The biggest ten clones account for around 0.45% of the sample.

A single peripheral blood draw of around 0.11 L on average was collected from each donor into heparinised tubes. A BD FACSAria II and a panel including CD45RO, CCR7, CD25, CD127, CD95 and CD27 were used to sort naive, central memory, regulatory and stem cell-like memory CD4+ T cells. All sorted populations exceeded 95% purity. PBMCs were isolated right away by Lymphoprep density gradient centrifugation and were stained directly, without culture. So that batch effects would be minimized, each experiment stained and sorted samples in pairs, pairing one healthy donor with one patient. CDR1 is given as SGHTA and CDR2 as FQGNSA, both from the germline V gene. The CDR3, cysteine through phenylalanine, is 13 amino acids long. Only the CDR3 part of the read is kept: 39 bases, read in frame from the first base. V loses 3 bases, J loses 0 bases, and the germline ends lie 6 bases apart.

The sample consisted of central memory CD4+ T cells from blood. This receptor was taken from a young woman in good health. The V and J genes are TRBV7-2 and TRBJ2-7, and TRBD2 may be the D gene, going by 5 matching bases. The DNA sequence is TGTGCCAGCAGCTTTGGGAGCTCCTACGAGCAGTACTTC. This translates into CASSFGSSYEQYF.